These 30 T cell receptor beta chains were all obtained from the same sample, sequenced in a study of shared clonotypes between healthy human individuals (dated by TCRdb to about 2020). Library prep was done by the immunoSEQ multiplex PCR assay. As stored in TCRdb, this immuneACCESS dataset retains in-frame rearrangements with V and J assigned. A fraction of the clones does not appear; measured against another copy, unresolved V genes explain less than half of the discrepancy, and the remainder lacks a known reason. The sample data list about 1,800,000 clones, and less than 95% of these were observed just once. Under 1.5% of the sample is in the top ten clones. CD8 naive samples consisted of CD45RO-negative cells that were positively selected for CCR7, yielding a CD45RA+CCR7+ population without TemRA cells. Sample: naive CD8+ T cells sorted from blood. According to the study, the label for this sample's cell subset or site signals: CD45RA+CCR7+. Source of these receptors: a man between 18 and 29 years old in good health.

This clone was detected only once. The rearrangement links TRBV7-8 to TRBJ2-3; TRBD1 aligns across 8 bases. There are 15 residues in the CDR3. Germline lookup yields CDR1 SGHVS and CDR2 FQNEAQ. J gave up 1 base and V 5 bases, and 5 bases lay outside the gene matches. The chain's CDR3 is CASSVMTGGTDTQYF. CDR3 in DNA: TGTGCCAGCAGCGTAATGACAGGGGGCACAGATACGCAGTATTTT.

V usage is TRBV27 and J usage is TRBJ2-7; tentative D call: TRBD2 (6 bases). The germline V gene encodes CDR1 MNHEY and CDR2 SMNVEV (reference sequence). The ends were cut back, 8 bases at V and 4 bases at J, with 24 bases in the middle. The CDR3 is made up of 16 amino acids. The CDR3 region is CASRGSGYPGRYEQYF. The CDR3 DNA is TGTGCCAGCCGTGGGAGCGGGTACCCCGGAAGGTACGAGCAGTACTTC.

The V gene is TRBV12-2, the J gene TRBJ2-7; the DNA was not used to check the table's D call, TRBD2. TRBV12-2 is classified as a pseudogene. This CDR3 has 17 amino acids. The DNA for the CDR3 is TGTGCAAGTCGCTTCCAACGGACTAGCGGGAGGAGATACGAGCAGTACTTC. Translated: CASRFQRTSGRRYEQYF.

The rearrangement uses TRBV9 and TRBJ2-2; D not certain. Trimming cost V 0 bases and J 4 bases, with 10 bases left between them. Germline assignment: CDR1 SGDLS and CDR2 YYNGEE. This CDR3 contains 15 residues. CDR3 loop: CASSVAPQSTGELFF. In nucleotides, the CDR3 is TGTGCCAGCAGCGTAGCACCCCAAAGCACCGGGGAGCTGTTTTTT.

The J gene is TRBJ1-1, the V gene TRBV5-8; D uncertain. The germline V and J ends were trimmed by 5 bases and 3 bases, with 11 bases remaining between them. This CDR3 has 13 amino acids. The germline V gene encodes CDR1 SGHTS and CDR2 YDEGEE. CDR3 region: CASRADRDTEAFF. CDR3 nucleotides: TGTGCCAGCAGGGCCGACCGGGACACTGAAGCTTTCTTT.

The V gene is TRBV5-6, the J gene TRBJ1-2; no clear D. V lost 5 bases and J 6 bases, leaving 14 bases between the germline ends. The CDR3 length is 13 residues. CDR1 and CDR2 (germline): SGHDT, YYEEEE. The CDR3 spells CASSLTPDDGYTF. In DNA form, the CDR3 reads TGTGCCAGCAGTTTGACACCGGATGATGGCTACACCTTC.

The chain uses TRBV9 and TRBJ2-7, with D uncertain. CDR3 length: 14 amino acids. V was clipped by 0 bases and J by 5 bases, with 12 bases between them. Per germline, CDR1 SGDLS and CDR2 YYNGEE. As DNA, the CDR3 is TGTGCCAGCAGCGTAGCTTCCGGTTCAGACGAGCAGTACTTC. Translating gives CASSVASGSDEQYF.

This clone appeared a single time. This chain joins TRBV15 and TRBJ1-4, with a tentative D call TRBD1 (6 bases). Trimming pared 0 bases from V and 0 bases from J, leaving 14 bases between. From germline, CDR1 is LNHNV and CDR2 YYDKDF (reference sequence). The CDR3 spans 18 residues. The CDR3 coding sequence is TGTGCCACCAGCAGAGATGTACCCTGGACAGCAACTAATGAAAAACTGTTTTTT. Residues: CATSRDVPWTATNEKLFF.

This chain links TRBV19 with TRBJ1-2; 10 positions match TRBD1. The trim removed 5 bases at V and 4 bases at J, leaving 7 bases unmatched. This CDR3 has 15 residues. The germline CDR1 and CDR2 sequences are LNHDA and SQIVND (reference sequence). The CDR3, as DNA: TGTGCCAGTAGTTTGCGGACAGGGGGTACCTATGGCTACACCTTC. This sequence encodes CASSLRTGGTYGYTF. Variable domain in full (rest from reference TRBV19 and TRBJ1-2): DGGITQSPKYLFRKEGQNVTLSCEQNLNHDAMYWYRQDPGQGLRLIYYSQIVNDFQKGDIAEGYSVSREKKESFPLTVTSAQKNPTAFYLCASSLRTGGTYGYTFGSGTRLTVV.

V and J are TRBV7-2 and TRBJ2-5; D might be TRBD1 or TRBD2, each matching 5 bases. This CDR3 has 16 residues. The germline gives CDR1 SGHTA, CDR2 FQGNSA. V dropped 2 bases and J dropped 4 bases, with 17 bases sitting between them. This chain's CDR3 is CASSLPRGRGTETQYF. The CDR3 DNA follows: TGTGCCAGCAGCTTACCGAGGGGTAGGGGTACAGAGACCCAGTACTTC.

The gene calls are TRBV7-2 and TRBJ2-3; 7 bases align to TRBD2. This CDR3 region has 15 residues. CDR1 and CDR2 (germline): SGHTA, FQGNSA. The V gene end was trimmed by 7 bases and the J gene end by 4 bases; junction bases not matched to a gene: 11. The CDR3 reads CASTLKTSWADTQYF. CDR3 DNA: TGTGCCAGCACCCTAAAGACTAGCTGGGCAGATACGCAGTATTTT.

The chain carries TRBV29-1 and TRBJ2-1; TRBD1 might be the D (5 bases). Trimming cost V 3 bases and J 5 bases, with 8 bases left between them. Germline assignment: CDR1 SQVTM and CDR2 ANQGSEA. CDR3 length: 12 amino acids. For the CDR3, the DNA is TGCAGCGTTGACAGGGAAGACAATGAGCAGTTCTTC. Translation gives CSVDREDNEQFF.

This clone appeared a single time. The CDR3 sequence is CASSQGGGLDSTEAFF. CDR3 bases: TGCGCCAGCAGCCAAGGAGGGGGGTTGGATAGCACTGAAGCTTTCTTT. The V and J genes are TRBV4-3 and TRBJ1-1; a weak D match, TRBD1 (6 bases). This CDR3 is 16 amino acids long. Trimming pared 1 base from V and 4 bases from J, leaving 16 bases between. Germline V gives CDR1 LGHNA, CDR2 YSLEER.

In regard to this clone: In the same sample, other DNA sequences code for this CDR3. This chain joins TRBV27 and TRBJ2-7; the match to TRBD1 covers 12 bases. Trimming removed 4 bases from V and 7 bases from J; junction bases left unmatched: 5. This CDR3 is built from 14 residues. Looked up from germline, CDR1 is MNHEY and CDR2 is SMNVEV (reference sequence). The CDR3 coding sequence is TGTGCCAGCAGTTCGGGGACAGGGGGCAGGGAGCAGTACTTC. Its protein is CASSSGTGGREQYF.

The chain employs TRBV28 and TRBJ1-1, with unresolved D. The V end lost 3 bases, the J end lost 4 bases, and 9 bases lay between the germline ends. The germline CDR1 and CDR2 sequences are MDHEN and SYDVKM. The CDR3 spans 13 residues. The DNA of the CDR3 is TGTGCCAGCAGTTTCACGACCCGCACTGAAGCTTTCTTT. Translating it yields CASSFTTRTEAFF.

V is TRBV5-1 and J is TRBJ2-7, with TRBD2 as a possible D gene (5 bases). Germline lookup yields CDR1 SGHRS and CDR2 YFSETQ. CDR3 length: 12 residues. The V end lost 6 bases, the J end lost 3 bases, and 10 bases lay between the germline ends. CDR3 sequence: CASNGENYEQYF. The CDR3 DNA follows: TGCGCCAGCAACGGGGAAAACTACGAGCAGTACTTC.

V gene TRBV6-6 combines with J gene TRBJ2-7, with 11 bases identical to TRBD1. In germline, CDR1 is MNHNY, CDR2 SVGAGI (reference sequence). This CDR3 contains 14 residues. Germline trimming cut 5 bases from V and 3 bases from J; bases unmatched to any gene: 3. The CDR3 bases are TGTGCCAGCAGTCATGGGACAGGGGGCTACGAGCAGTACTTC. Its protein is CASSHGTGGYEQYF.

CDR3 bases: TGTGCCAGCAGCCAGACTAGCGGGAGTATCTACGAGCAGTACTTC. Its protein is CASSQTSGSIYEQYF. The gene calls are TRBV13 and TRBJ2-7; 12 bases align to TRBD2. CDR1 is PRHDT, CDR2 FYEKMQ, per germline (reference sequence). This CDR3 region has 15 residues. The ends lost 5 bases at V and 3 bases at J; junction bases unmatched: 5. The whole variable domain, remainder taken from reference TRBV13 and TRBJ2-7, is AAGVIQSPRHLIKEKRETATLKCYPIPRHDTVYWYQQGPGQDPQFLISFYEKMQSDKGSIPDRFSAQQFSDYHSELNMSSLELGDSALYFCASSQTSGSIYEQYFGPGTRLTVT.

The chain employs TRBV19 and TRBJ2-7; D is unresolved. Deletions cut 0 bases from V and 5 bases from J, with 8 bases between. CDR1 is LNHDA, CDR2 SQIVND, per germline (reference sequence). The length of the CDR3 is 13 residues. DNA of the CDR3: TGTGCCAGTAGTATAGATCGGTCCGACGAGCAGTACTTC. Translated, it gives CASSIDRSDEQYF.

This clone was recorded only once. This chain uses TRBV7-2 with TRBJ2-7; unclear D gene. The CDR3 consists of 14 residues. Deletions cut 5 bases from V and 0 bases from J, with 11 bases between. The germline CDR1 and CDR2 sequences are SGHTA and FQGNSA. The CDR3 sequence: CASSPYLLSYEQYF. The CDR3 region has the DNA TGTGCCAGCAGCCCTTACTTGCTCTCCTACGAGCAGTACTTC.

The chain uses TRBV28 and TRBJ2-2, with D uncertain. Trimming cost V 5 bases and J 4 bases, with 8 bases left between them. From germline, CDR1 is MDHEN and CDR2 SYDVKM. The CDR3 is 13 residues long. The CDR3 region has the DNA TGTGCCAGCAGTGACCCGGGCACCGGGGAGCTGTTTTTT. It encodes CASSDPGTGELFF.

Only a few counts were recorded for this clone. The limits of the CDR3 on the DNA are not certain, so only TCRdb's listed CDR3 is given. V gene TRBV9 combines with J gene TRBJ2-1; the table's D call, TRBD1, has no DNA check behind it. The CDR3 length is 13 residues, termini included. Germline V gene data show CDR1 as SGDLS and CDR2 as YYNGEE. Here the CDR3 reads CASSVAIGTSPFF.

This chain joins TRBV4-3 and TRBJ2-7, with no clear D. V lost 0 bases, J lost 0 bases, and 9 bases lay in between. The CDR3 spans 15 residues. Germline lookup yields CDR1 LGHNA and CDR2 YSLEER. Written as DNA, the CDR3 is TGCGCCAGCAGCCAAGATGACTCCGACTCCTACGAGCAGTACTTC. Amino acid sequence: CASSQDDSDSYEQYF.

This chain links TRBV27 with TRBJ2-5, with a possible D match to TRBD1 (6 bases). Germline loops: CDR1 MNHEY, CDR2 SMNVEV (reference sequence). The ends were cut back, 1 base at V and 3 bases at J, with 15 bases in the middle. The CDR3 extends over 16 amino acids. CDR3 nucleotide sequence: TGTGCCAGCAGTTTATTAGCCCCGACAGGAGAAGAGACCCAGTACTTC. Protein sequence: CASSLLAPTGEETQYF.

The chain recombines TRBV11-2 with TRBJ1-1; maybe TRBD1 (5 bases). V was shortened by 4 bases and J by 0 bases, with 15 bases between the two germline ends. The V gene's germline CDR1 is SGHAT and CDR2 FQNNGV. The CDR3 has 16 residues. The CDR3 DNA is TGTGCCAGCAGCTATGGGGCAGTGATTATGAACACTGAAGCTTTCTTT. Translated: CASSYGAVIMNTEAFF.

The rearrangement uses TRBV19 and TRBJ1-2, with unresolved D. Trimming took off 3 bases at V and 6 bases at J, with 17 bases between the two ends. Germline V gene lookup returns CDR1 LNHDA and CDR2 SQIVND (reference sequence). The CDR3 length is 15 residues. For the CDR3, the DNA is TGTGCCAGTAGTATGAGCCCGGGAACGGTAGATGGCTACACCTTC. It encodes CASSMSPGTVDGYTF.

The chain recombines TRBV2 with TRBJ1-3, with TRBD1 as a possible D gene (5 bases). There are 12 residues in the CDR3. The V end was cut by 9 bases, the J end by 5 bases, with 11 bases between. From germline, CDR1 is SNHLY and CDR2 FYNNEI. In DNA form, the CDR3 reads TGTGCCAGGCGGGACGAGAGAAACACCATATATTTT. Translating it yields CARRDERNTIYF.

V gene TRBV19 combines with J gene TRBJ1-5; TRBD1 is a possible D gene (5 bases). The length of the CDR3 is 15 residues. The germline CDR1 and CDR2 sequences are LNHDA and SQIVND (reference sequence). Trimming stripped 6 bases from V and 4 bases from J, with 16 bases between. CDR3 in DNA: TGTGCCAGTAGACCCGGGACTGAAAATAATCAGCCCCAGCATTTT. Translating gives CASRPGTENNQPQHF.

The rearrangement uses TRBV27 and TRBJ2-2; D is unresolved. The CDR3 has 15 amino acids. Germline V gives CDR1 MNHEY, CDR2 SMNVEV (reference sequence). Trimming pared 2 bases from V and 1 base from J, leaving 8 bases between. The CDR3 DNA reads TGTGCCAGCAGTTTACTTTGGGGGAACACCGGGGAGCTGTTTTTT. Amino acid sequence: CASSLLWGNTGELFF.

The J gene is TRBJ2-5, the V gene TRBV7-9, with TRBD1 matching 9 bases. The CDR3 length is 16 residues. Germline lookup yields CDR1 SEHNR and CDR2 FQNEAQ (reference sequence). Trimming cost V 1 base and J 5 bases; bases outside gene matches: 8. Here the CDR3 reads CASSLVSGTGRETQYF. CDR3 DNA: TGTGCCAGCAGCTTAGTCTCCGGGACAGGGAGGGAGACCCAGTACTTC. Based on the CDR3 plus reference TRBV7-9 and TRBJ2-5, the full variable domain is DTGVSQNPRHKITKRGQNVTFRCDPISEHNRLYWYRQTLGQGPEFLTYFQNEAQLEKSRLLSDRFSAERPKGSFSTLEIQRTEQGDSAMYLCASSLVSGTGRETQYFGPGTRLLVL.